The rows below give T cell receptor beta chains drawn from one sample of a study of blood T cell repertoires in COVID-19. The assay was immunoSEQ multiplex PCR, and TCRdb's table has in-frame clones only and misses some. The repertoire holds fewer than 200,000 clones, with 92% as singletons. Sequenced: peripheral blood. Every receptor here comes from a man aged 30-40 years with COVID-19, enrolled during active disease. CDR3s include the opening cysteine and the closing phenylalanine or tryptophan. D genes are given only for firm matches. The size field is filled for only some rows; it gives once, few, many or a size class.

TRBV12-3/TRBV12-4	once	TRBJ1-1	-	CASSLVASRGTFF	TGTGCCAGCAGTTTAGTGGCTTCCCGTGGTACTTTCTTT
TRBV20-1	-	TRBJ2-3	TRBD1	CSASRTGVVDTQYF	TGCAGTGCTAGTCGGACAGGGGTGGTAGATACGCAGTATTTT
TRBV6-1	-	TRBJ1-4	TRBD1	CASSDEGGGNEKLFF	TGTGCCAGCAGTGATGAAGGGGGCGGTAATGAAAAACTGTTTTTT
TRBV5-5	-	TRBJ2-7	-	CASSFGIAEQYF	TGTGCCAGCAGCTTCGGTATCGCCGAGCAGTACTTC
TRBV6-5	-	TRBJ1-5	TRBD1	CASSYSSTGLQPQHF	TGTGCCAGCAGTTACTCGTCGACAGGGCTTCAGCCCCAGCATTTT
TRBV15	-	TRBJ2-5	TRBD2	CATSRDAGGTQYF	TGTGCCACCAGCAGAGATGCGGGGGGGACCCAGTACTTC
TRBV15	-	TRBJ1-2	TRBD1	CATSRDQQGVNYGYTF	TGTGCCACCAGCAGAGATCAACAGGGGGTTAACTATGGCTACACCTTC
TRBV6-2/TRBV6-3	-	TRBJ2-1	-	CASSYSQGRNEQFF	TGTGCCAGCAGTTACTCCCAGGGTAGGAATGAGCAGTTCTTC
TRBV7-3	-	TRBJ2-5	-	CASSFSTGETQYF	TGTGCCAGCAGCTTCAGCACGGGAGAGACCCAGTACTTC
TRBV10-3	-	TRBJ2-6	TRBD1	CAITGTGTANVLTF	TGTGCCATCACTGGGACAGGGACGGCCAACGTCCTGACTTTC
TRBV11-3	few	TRBJ2-7	TRBD1	CASSSGTGLAYEQYF	TGTGCCAGCAGCTCAGGGACAGGGCTCGCCTACGAGCAGTACTTC
TRBV5-1	-	TRBJ2-7	TRBD1	CASSLDTGGYEQYF	TGCGCCAGCAGCTTGGATACAGGGGGCTACGAGCAGTACTTC
TRBV12-3/TRBV12-4	-	TRBJ2-2	-	CASSFGKPGELFF	TGTGCCAGCAGTTTCGGGAAGCCCGGGGAGCTGTTTTTT
TRBV4-3	-	TRBJ2-3	TRBD2	CASSRQLAGGSDTQYF	TGCGCCAGCAGCCGGCAACTAGCGGGGGGGTCAGATACGCAGTATTTT
TRBV11-1	-	TRBJ2-3	-	CASSPYHTGDTQYF	TGTGCCAGCAGCCCTTACCACACGGGAGATACGCAGTATTTT
TRBV5-4	once	TRBJ1-2	-	CASSPQGNYGYTF	TGTGCCAGCAGCCCACAGGGTAACTATGGCTACACCTTC
TRBV5-6	few	TRBJ2-7	TRBD2	CASSKQREVSYEQYF	TGTGCCAGCAGCAAACAGCGGGAGGTCTCCTACGAGCAGTACTTC
TRBV27	-	TRBJ2-7	-	CASSPYLGGEQYF	TGTGCCAGCAGTCCCTACCTAGGGGGTGAGCAGTACTTC
TRBV3-1/TRBV3-2	-	TRBJ2-1	TRBD2	CASSLQGLGNEQFF	TGTGCCAGCAGCCTTCAGGGACTAGGCAATGAGCAGTTCTTC
TRBV19	-	TRBJ1-5	TRBD1	CASSPGQGLVSNQPQHF	TGTGCCAGTAGTCCGGGACAGGGACTTGTAAGCAATCAGCCCCAGCATTTT
TRBV15	-	TRBJ1-6	-	CATSRDGRATYNSPLHF	TGTGCCACCAGCAGAGATGGCAGGGCTACCTATAATTCACCCCTCCACTTT
TRBV24-1	-	TRBJ2-5	-	CATSAHTGAQYF	TGTGCCACCAGTGCCCACACCGGGGCCCAGTACTTC
TRBV6-5	-	TRBJ2-7	-	CASSYGGGLPYEQYF	TGTGCCAGCAGTTATGGGGGGGGCCTTCCCTACGAGCAGTACTTC
TRBV7-2	-	TRBJ1-1	TRBD1	CASRSTGVMNTEAFF	TGTGCCAGCAGATCTACAGGGGTTATGAACACTGAAGCTTTCTTT
TRBV5-4	-	TRBJ2-7	-	CASSLVNGFLYEQYF	TGTGCCAGCAGCTTGGTCAATGGCTTTCTTTACGAGCAGTACTTC
TRBV5-6	-	TRBJ2-5	TRBD2	CASRYGLAVNLETQYF	TGTGCCAGCAGATACGGACTAGCGGTGAACTTAGAGACCCAGTACTTC
TRBV4-2	-	TRBJ1-1	TRBD1	CASSPPQGIPEAFF	TGTGCCAGCAGCCCCCCACAGGGGATCCCTGAAGCTTTCTTT
TRBV19	-	TRBJ1-3	-	CASSIRDSGNTIYF	TGTGCCAGTAGTATACGGGACTCTGGAAACACCATATATTTT
TRBV27	-	TRBJ1-5	-	CASSLKREGQPQHF	TGTGCCAGCAGTTTAAAGAGGGAGGGTCAGCCCCAGCATTTT
TRBV6-5	-	TRBJ2-3	-	CAIQQSTDTQYF	TGTGCCATACAGCAAAGCACAGATACGCAGTATTTT
TRBV5-1	-	TRBJ2-7	-	CASSLDREFGEQYF	TGCGCCAGCAGCTTGGACAGGGAATTTGGCGAGCAGTACTTC
TRBV7-9	-	TRBJ1-1	TRBD1	CASTTGGQGTNTEAFF	TGTGCCAGCACCACAGGGGGACAGGGGACGAACACTGAAGCTTTCTTT
TRBV19	-	TRBJ1-6	TRBD1	CASSMTGFSPLHF	TGTGCCAGTAGTATGACAGGGTTTTCACCCCTCCACTTT
TRBV7-9	-	TRBJ1-4	-	CASSPKGEGEKLFF	TGTGCCAGCAGCCCTAAGGGGGAGGGTGAAAAACTGTTTTTT
TRBV18	-	TRBJ1-2	-	CASSQDRLNYGYTF	TGTGCCAGCTCGCAAGACAGGTTGAACTATGGCTACACCTTC
TRBV18	once	TRBJ2-1	TRBD2	CASSSWDRGGNEQFF	TGTGCCAGCTCATCCTGGGACCGGGGGGGAAATGAGCAGTTCTTC
TRBV28	-	TRBJ1-2	-	CASRSPGTLYGYTF	TGTGCCAGCAGGTCTCCCGGGACACTCTATGGCTACACCTTC
TRBV16	-	TRBJ1-1	-	CASSPRREDEAFF	TGTGCCAGCAGCCCTCGCAGGGAAGATGAAGCTTTCTTT
TRBV7-2	-	TRBJ1-2	-	CASSLVTRQNYGYTF	TGTGCCAGCAGCTTAGTAACCCGACAGAACTATGGCTACACCTTC
TRBV18	-	TRBJ2-5	-	CASSTYYQETQYF	TGTGCCAGCTCAACCTACTACCAAGAGACCCAGTACTTC
TRBV19	-	TRBJ1-6	TRBD1	CATSDRGGYNSPLHF	TGTGCCACCAGCGACAGGGGAGGGTATAATTCACCCCTCCACTTT
TRBV7-2	-	TRBJ1-6	-	CASSLALPGWDNSPLHF	TGTGCCAGCAGCTTAGCGCTCCCAGGGTGGGATAATTCACCCCTCCACTTT